The next 4 T cell receptor beta chains were all read from a single sample in a study of blood T cell repertoires in COVID-19. Sequencing was performed with immunoSEQ multiplex PCR; in TCRdb, only in-frame clones are kept and a portion is missing. The sample lists about 120,000 clones, 60% to 85% occurring once. Source material: peripheral blood. The receptor source for this set is a man aged 65 to 79 with acute or convalescent COVID-19.

This clone was counted between two and nine times. The gene calls are TRBV3-1 (or the pseudogene TRBV3-2) and TRBJ1-6; D is perhaps TRBD1 (6 bases). The germline V and J ends were trimmed by 1 base and 5 bases, with 15 bases remaining between them. The CDR3 runs to 17 residues. CDR1 and CDR2 (germline): LGHDT, YNNKEL (reference sequence). DNA of the CDR3: TGTGCCAGCAGCCAAGGGGCGCCGGGACAAAATAATTCACCCCTCCACTTT. Its protein product is CASSQGAPGQNNSPLHF.

The J gene is TRBJ2-7, the V gene TRBV5-1; D ambiguous. Germline lookup yields CDR1 SGHRS and CDR2 YFSETQ. The CDR3 spans 13 residues. Trimming removed 4 bases at V and 4 bases at J, with 12 bases between. The CDR3 spells CASSEPDGYEQYF. The CDR3, as DNA: TGCGCCAGCAGCGAACCCGACGGGTACGAGCAGTACTTC.

The chain's CDR3 is CASKGQGVSTGELFF. DNA for the CDR3: TGTGCCAGTAAGGGGCAGGGGGTAAGCACCGGGGAGCTGTTTTTT. The V and J genes are TRBV19 and TRBJ2-2, with 7 bases that match TRBD1. After removal of 7 bases from V and 4 bases from J, the junction contained 9 bases not matched to a gene. The CDR3 runs 15 residues. Germline loops: CDR1 LNHDA, CDR2 SQIVND (reference sequence).

The J gene is TRBJ1-2, the V gene TRBV5-4, with 7 bases identical to TRBD1. Unmatched junction bases numbered 12, after V lost 3 bases and J lost 10 bases. Germline V gene sequence: CDR1 SGHNT, CDR2 YYREEE (reference sequence). The CDR3 covers 14 residues. The CDR3 sequence: CASSSPGQVLYYTF. The CDR3 DNA sequence: TGTGCCAGCAGCTCACCCGGACAGGTCCTTTACTACACCTTC.